Listed here are 27 T cell receptor beta chains from one sample, sequenced in a study of blood T cells in healthy people across ages. Next came a second PCR, run for roughly 7 to 12 cycles, which used a sample-barcoded 5' primer along with a J-beta primer mix. In TCRdb, the 5' RACE reads were re-called with MiXCR into one record per CDR3 protein. The sample has about 680,000 distinct CDR3 sequences; roughly 50% are singletons. The material sequenced was blood. These receptors all stem from a woman aged 55-75 years in good health.

CDR3: CASGGIYEQYF. As DNA, the CDR3 is TGTGCCAGCGGGGGTATATACGAGCAGTACTTC. The chain uses TRBV28 and TRBJ2-7, with D tentatively TRBD1 or TRBD2 (5 bases each). Trimming took 8 bases from V and 4 from J, leaving 9 bases between them. This CDR3 comprises 11 residues. Germline values: CDR1 MDHEN, CDR2 SYDVKM.

In its sample, this clonotype was seen a few times. The rearrangement links TRBV13 to TRBJ1-2; D unresolved. V lost 9 bases and J 4 bases, leaving 15 bases between the germline ends. This CDR3 comprises 13 residues. Looked up from germline, CDR1 is PRHDT and CDR2 is FYEKMQ (reference sequence). DNA of the CDR3: TGTGCCAGTAGACAAGCGGGGTCCTATGGCTACACCTTC. It specifies CASRQAGSYGYTF.

This clonotype was counted only a few times. The chain links TRBV20-1 to TRBJ2-1, with D uncertain. The CDR3 length is 14 residues. Deletions cut 3 bases from V and 3 bases from J, with 12 bases between. In germline, CDR1 is DFQATT, CDR2 SNEGSKA (reference sequence). The chain's CDR3 is CSARRSENYNEQFF. The CDR3 bases are TGCAGTGCTAGGAGGAGCGAGAACTACAATGAGCAGTTCTTC.

The chain uses TRBV7-2 and TRBJ2-1; D not resolved. Trimming stripped 2 bases from V and 10 bases from J, with 18 bases between. The CDR3 runs to 15 residues. The germline gives CDR1 SGHTA, CDR2 FQGNSA. The CDR3 bases are TGTGCCAGCAGCTTACGAGAGGAGAAAGCGTACGAGCAGTTCTTC. Translated, it gives CASSLREEKAYEQFF.

This clonotype was detected a few times. A junction boundary mismatches the germline segment, possibly from a read error. CDR3: CSAITSGSSYEQYF. Written as DNA, the CDR3 is TGCAGCGCTATAACTAGCGGGAGCTCCTACGAGCAGTACTTC. The chain combines TRBV20-1 with TRBJ2-7; 11 nucleotides match TRBD2. This CDR3 is built from 14 residues. Germline CDR1 DFQATT, CDR2 SNEGSKA (reference sequence).

In DNA form, the CDR3 reads TGTGCCAGCAGCTCAGGACGAGGGGTCGCCGAAGCTTTCTTT. Translated, it gives CASSSGRGVAEAFF. The chain recombines TRBV7-9 with TRBJ1-1; maybe TRBD1 (5 bases). Trimming cost V 4 bases and J 8 bases, with 17 bases left between them. The germline V gene has CDR1 SEHNR and CDR2 FQNEAQ (reference sequence). This CDR3 has 14 residues.

The chain recombines TRBV7-2 with TRBJ2-1; D may correspond to TRBD1 or TRBD2 (6 bases each). This CDR3 is 16 amino acids long. With 2 bases removed from V and 0 bases from J, the gap between germline ends came to 11 bases. Germline CDR1 is SGHTA and CDR2 is FQGNSA. DNA for the CDR3: TGTGCCAGCAGCTTAATACAGGGACTCTCCTACAATGAGCAGTTCTTC. It translates to CASSLIQGLSYNEQFF.

This clonotype came up many times. The chain employs TRBV20-1 and TRBJ2-7; a weak D match, TRBD1 (6 bases). The germline V gene has CDR1 DFQATT and CDR2 SNEGSKA (reference sequence). The CDR3 is 14 residues long. V was cut by 0 bases and J by 3 bases, with 12 bases left in between. CDR3 in DNA: TGCAGTGCTAGAGATCCGACACAGGGCTACGAGCAGTACTTC. Its protein product is CSARDPTQGYEQYF.

A remark on this clonotype: A much larger clone differs by one base, so this may be a read error. The chain uses TRBV10-3 and TRBJ2-1, with D unresolved. This CDR3 has 15 amino acids. The germline V gene encodes CDR1 ENHRY and CDR2 SYGVKD. V was cut by 5 bases and J by 2 bases, with 13 bases left in between. CDR3 residues: CAISPVLPAYNEQFF. Here the CDR3 DNA reads TGTGCCATCAGTCCCGTGCTCCCCGCCTACAATGAGCAGTTCTTC.

The chain is built from TRBV5-1 and TRBJ2-1; no definite D call. V gave up 2 bases and J gave up 4 bases, with 7 bases separating them. The germline V gene has CDR1 SGHRS and CDR2 YFSETQ. CDR3 length: 13 amino acids. CDR3 in amino acids: CASSLLAYNEQFF. CDR3 coding DNA: TGCGCCAGCAGCTTATTGGCTTACAATGAGCAGTTCTTC.

The chain recombines TRBV28 with TRBJ2-5, with a weak D call TRBD2 (5 bases). The DNA end lines up better with TRBJ2-7; the J call may be wrong. Germline V gene lookup returns CDR1 MDHEN and CDR2 SYDVKM. CDR3 length: 13 amino acids. CDR3 protein: CATLRGSPHEQYF. The CDR3 nucleotides read TGTGCCACCCTCCGGGGATCTCCCCACGAGCAGTACTTC.

CDR3 loop: CASSLARNYEQYF. The CDR3 nucleotides are TGTGCCAGCAGTTTAGCCCGAAACTACGAGCAGTACTTC. The V call is TRBV27, the J call TRBJ2-7; D gene unclear. The germline V and J ends were trimmed by 2 bases and 3 bases, with 8 bases remaining between them. The CDR3 consists of 13 residues. The V gene's germline CDR1 is MNHEY and CDR2 SMNVEV (reference sequence).

The rearrangement uses TRBV5-5 and TRBJ2-1; D gene ambiguous. V lost 4 bases and J lost 7, with 9 bases in between. This CDR3 comprises 12 residues. Germline CDR1 is SGHKS and CDR2 is YYEKEE (reference sequence). The chain's CDR3 is CASSTVGNEQFF. The CDR3, as DNA: TGTGCCAGCAGCACGGTTGGAAATGAGCAGTTCTTC.

V usage is TRBV12-3 or TRBV12-4 and J usage is TRBJ1-1; D ambiguous. V was clipped by 3 bases and J by 8 bases, with 19 bases between them. The CDR3 length is 15 residues. DNA for the CDR3: TGTGCCAGCAGTTTTTATCGGGCGAAGGAACAGGAAGCTTTCTTT. Translated, it gives CASSFYRAKEQEAFF.

The chain uses TRBV10-3 and TRBJ2-2; 7 bases fit TRBD1. The germline V gene has CDR1 ENHRY and CDR2 SYGVKD. The junction had 1 base not matched to a gene; V was cut back by 2 bases and J by 1 base. The CDR3 length is 15 residues. The chain's CDR3 is CAISERTGNTGELFF. The CDR3 DNA reads as TGTGCCATCAGTGAGCGGACAGGGAACACCGGGGAGCTGTTTTTT.

The gene calls are TRBV5-6 and TRBJ2-7; unclear D gene. Germline CDR1 reads SGHDT; CDR2 reads YYEEEE. This CDR3 contains 13 residues. Trimming shortened V by 1 base and J by 4 bases, and 9 bases separated the two germline ends. For the CDR3, the DNA is TGTGCCAGCAGCTTGTCGAACGCTTACGAGCAGTACTTC. It encodes CASSLSNAYEQYF. Full variable domain (rest looked up from reference TRBV5-6 and TRBJ2-7): DAGVTQSPTHLIKTRGQQVTLRCSPKSGHDTVSWYQQALGQGPQFIFQYYEEEERQRGNFPDRFSGHQFPNYSSELNVNALLLGDSALYLCASSLSNAYEQYFGPGTRLTVT.

The chain recombines TRBV5-1 with TRBJ2-1, with 7 bases matching TRBD2. The trim removed 4 bases at V and 3 bases at J, leaving 7 bases unmatched. The CDR3 has 15 residues. Germline V lookup: CDR1 SGHRS, CDR2 YFSETQ. Here the CDR3 DNA reads TGCGCCAGCAGCCTGGGAGGGCTTCACTACAATGAGCAGTTCTTC. Protein sequence: CASSLGGLHYNEQFF.

The chain uses TRBV29-1 and TRBJ2-1; D not certain. The DNA matches TRBJ2-7 better at its end, which makes the J call doubtful. This CDR3 region has 10 residues. Germline V gene data show CDR1 as SQVTM and CDR2 as ANQGSEA. The CDR3 coding sequence is TGCAGCGTCGTGTCCAATGAGCAGTACTTC. This sequence encodes CSVVSNEQYF.

V usage is TRBV11-2 and J usage is TRBJ1-1; TRBD1 aligns across 8 bases. Trimming took 3 bases from V and 6 from J; bases not matched to a gene: 9. Germline assignment: CDR1 SGHAT and CDR2 FQNNGV. The CDR3 is 15 residues long. CDR3 DNA sequence: TGTGCCAGCAGCTTCTTCACAGGGGGACGTCCTGAAGCTTTCTTT. This sequence encodes CASSFFTGGRPEAFF. The entire variable domain, with the rest obtained from reference TRBV11-2 and TRBJ1-1, is as follows: EAGVAQSPRYKIIEKRQSVAFWCNPISGHATLYWYQQILGQGPKLLIQFQNNGVVDDSQLPKDRFSAERLKGVDSTLKIQPAKLEDSAVYLCASSFFTGGRPEAFFGQGTRLTVV.

The rearrangement links TRBV25-1 to TRBJ1-4; the match to TRBD1 covers 7 bases. V was pared by 9 bases and J by 6 bases, with 7 bases of the junction left unmatched. This CDR3 spans 13 amino acids. Per the germline V gene, CDR1 is MGHDK and CDR2 is SYGVNS. The CDR3 is CASHGTEYEKLFF. The CDR3, as DNA: TGTGCCAGTCATGGGACAGAATATGAAAAACTGTTTTTT.

This clonotype has more than one count but fewer than ten. The V and J genes are TRBV4-2 and TRBJ1-2, with TRBD1 identical over 9 bases. Germline V CDR1 and CDR2: LGHNA, YNFKEQ. V dropped 1 base and J dropped 5; count of bases not matched to a gene: 2. The CDR3 loop spans 14 amino acids. The CDR3 sequence is CASSQGDREYGYTF. CDR3 in DNA: TGTGCCAGCAGCCAAGGGGACAGGGAGTATGGCTACACCTTC.

This clonotype was seen more than once but under ten times. The V gene is TRBV20-1, the J gene TRBJ2-3; D is unresolved. V lost 4 bases to trimming and J lost 6 bases, with 14 bases between them. CDR1 DFQATT and CDR2 SNEGSKA come from the germline V gene (reference sequence). The CDR3 runs 13 residues. The DNA of the CDR3 is TGCAGTGCTACGGACCCCACTGAGGATACGCAGTATTTT. Translating it yields CSATDPTEDTQYF.

This clonotype was counted a few times. The rearrangement joins TRBV5-1 to TRBJ2-5, with 8 bases that match TRBD2. CDR1 is SGHRS and CDR2 is YFSETQ in the germline V gene. Germline trimming cut 3 bases from V and 4 bases from J; bases unmatched to any gene: 14. The CDR3 is made up of 17 amino acids. In DNA form, the CDR3 reads TGCGCCAGCAGCTGGAGCCTAGGACTAGCAATTACAGAGACCCAGTACTTC. Its translation is CASSWSLGLAITETQYF.

This clonotype was counted between two and nine times. The V and J genes are TRBV27 and TRBJ2-1; D gene ambiguous. Germline V gene sequence: CDR1 MNHEY, CDR2 SMNVEV (reference sequence). V shed 1 base and J shed 0 bases, with 7 bases lying between them. The CDR3 has 15 amino acids. The CDR3 DNA reads TGTGCCAGCAGTTTATGGCAGCCCTCCTACAATGAGCAGTTCTTC. Residues: CASSLWQPSYNEQFF.

This clonotype was picked up a small number of times. The rearrangement uses TRBV6-2 or TRBV6-3 and TRBJ2-4; the match to TRBD1 covers 7 bases. Germline V gene data show CDR1 as MNHEY and CDR2 as SVGEGT. The CDR3 loop spans 14 amino acids. V lost 7 bases, J lost 5 bases, and 8 bases stayed unmatched. Written as DNA, the CDR3 is TGTGCCAGCATTCGAGCCGGGACAGAAAACATTCAGTACTTC. This encodes CASIRAGTENIQYF.

The J gene is TRBJ2-7, the V gene TRBV27, with unresolved D. Germline CDR1 and CDR2: MNHEY and SMNVEV (reference sequence). The CDR3 runs to 13 residues. The ends were cut back, 5 bases at V and 6 bases at J, with 14 bases in the middle. As DNA, the CDR3 is TGTGCCAGCAGTCCGATGCCATCCGGCGAGCAGTACTTC. It encodes CASSPMPSGEQYF.

This rearrangement joins TRBV5-1 to TRBJ2-1; D is unclear. This CDR3 region has 12 residues. Germline V lookup: CDR1 SGHRS, CDR2 YFSETQ. V was cut by 5 bases and J by 8 bases, with 11 bases left in between. CDR3 sequence (DNA): TGCGCCAGCAGATACAGTGGGGATGAGCAGTTCTTC. This translates into CASRYSGDEQFF. Supplemented by reference TRBV5-1 and TRBJ2-1, the full variable domain reads KAGVTQTPRYLIKTRGQQVTLSCSPISGHRSVSWYQQTPGQGLQFLFEYFSETQRNKGNFPGRFSGRQFSNSRSEMNVSTLELGDSALYLCASRYSGDEQFFGPGTRLTVL.